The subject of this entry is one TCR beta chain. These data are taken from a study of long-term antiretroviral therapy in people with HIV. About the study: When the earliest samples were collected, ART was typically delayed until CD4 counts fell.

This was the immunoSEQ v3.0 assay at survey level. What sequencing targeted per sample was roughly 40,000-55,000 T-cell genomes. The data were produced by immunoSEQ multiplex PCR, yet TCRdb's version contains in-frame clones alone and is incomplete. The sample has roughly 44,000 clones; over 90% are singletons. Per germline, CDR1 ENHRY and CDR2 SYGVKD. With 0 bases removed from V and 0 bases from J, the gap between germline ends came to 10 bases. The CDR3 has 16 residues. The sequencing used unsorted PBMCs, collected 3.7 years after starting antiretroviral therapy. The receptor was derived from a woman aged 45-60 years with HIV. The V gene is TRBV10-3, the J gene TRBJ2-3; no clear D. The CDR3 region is CAISESVTASTDTQYF. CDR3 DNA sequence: TGTGCCATCAGTGAGTCAGTAACAGCTAGCACAGATACGCAGTATTTT.